The present T cell receptor beta chain was sequenced within a study of cytomegalovirus exposure and HLA in healthy donors. TCRdb keeps only in-frame clones here, not all; method: immunoSEQ multiplex PCR. The sample shows under 100,000 clones, 95% to 98% of them seen only once. The sequenced sample consisted of PBMCs. The source is a man aged 18 to 29 in good health and CMV-seronegative.

CDR3 residues: CASSPPSRGEQYF. Here the CDR3 DNA reads TGTGCCAGCTCACCCCCGTCGAGGGGGGAGCAGTACTTC. The rearrangement links TRBV18 to TRBJ2-7, with TRBD1 as a possible D gene (6 bases). CDR1 is KGHSH, CDR2 LQKENI, per germline. The V end lost 3 bases, the J end lost 7 bases, and 13 bases lay between the germline ends. The CDR3 contains 13 residues.